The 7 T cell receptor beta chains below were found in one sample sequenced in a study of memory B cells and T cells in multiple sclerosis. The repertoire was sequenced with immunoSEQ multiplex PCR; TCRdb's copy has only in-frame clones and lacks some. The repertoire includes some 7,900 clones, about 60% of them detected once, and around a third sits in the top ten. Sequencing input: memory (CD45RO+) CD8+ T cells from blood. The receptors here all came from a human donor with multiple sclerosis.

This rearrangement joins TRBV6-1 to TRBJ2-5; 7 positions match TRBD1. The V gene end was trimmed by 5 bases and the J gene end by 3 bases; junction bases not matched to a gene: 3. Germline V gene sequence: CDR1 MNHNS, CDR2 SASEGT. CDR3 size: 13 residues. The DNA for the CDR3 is TGTGCCAGCAGTCCAGGGGGTAAAGAGACCCAGTACTTC. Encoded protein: CASSPGGKETQYF.

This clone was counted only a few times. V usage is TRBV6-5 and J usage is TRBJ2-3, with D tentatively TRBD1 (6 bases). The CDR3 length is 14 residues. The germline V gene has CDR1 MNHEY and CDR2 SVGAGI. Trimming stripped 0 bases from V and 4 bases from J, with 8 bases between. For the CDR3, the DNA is TGTGCCAGCAGTTACTCTGAGGGGGCAGATACGCAGTATTTT. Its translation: CASSYSEGADTQYF.

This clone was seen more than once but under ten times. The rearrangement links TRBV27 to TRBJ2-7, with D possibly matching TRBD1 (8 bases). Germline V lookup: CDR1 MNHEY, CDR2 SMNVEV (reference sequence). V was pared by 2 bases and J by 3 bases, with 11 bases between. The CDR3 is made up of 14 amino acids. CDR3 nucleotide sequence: TGTGCCAGCAGTTTAAACAGGGGGGGCTACGAGCAGTACTTC. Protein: CASSLNRGGYEQYF.

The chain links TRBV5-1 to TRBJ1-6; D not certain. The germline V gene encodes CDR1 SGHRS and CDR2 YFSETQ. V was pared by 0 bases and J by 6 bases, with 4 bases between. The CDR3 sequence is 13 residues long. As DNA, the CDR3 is TGCGCCAGCAGCTTGGGGAGTAATTCACCCCTCCACTTT. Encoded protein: CASSLGSNSPLHF.

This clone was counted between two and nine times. CDR3 sequence: CASSETGTGGNEQFF. The CDR3 DNA reads as TGTGCCAGCAGTGAAACCGGGACAGGGGGCAATGAGCAGTTCTTC. The V call is TRBV6-4, the J call TRBJ2-1; 11 bases line up with TRBD1. The CDR3 consists of 15 residues. The germline V gene has CDR1 MRHNA and CDR2 SNTAGT. The trim removed 3 bases at V and 6 bases at J, leaving 4 bases unmatched.

CDR3 amino acids: CASSLWGGGTEAFF. The CDR3 DNA reads TGTGCCAGCAGTTTATGGGGTGGCGGCACTGAAGCTTTCTTT. This sequence joins TRBV28 and TRBJ1-1; no reliable D call. Looked up from germline, CDR1 is MDHEN and CDR2 is SYDVKM. The CDR3 has 14 residues. V lost 0 bases and J 4 bases, leaving 9 bases between the germline ends.

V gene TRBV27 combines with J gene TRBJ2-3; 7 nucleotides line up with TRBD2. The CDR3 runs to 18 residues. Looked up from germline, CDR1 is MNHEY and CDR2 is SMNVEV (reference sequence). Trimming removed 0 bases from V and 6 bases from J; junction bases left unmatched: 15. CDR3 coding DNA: TGTGCCAGCAGTTTATCGGGCGCGGGAGTGGAAAGAGGCGATACGCAGTATTTT. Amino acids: CASSLSGAGVERGDTQYF.